A single sample gave rise to the 13 T cell receptor beta chains below, sequenced in a study of cytomegalovirus exposure and HLA in healthy donors. It was with 60 Vbeta and 13 Jbeta primers that the PCR ran. Sequencing was performed with immunoSEQ multiplex PCR; in TCRdb, only in-frame clones are kept and a portion is missing. Of around 63,000 clones in the sample, about 71% are singletons; the top ten hold about 8%. Source material: PBMCs. All receptors derive from a man in his sixties in good health and CMV-seropositive.

The chain combines TRBV19 with TRBJ2-7; possible D gene TRBD2, 5 bases. This CDR3 spans 13 amino acids. The germline CDR1 and CDR2 sequences are LNHDA and SQIVND (reference sequence). Trimming stripped 2 bases from V and 4 bases from J, with 9 bases between. The CDR3 DNA sequence: TGTGCCAGTAGTATAAGGGCGGGTTACGAGCAGTACTTC. This encodes CASSIRAGYEQYF.

CDR3 coding DNA: TGTGCCAGCAGCTTAGCGCGGGGGATCCCTGAGGCCCAGTACTTC. This sequence encodes CASSLARGIPEAQYF. J is TRBJ2-5 and V is TRBV7-6; 7 nucleotides align to TRBD2. V gave up 0 bases and J gave up 9 bases; unmatched junction bases: 10. This CDR3 has 15 amino acids. Germline V gene data show CDR1 as SGHVS and CDR2 as FNYEAQ. The whole variable domain, filled in from reference TRBV7-6 and TRBJ2-5, reads GAGVSQSPRYKVTKRGQDVALRCDPISGHVSLYWYRQALGQGPEFLTYFNYEAQQDKSGLPNDRFSAERPEGSISTLTIQRTEQRDSAMYRCASSLARGIPEAQYFGPGTRLLVL.

V usage is TRBV11-3 and J usage is TRBJ2-1; D unresolved. This CDR3 spans 18 amino acids. Trimming stripped 3 bases from V and 6 bases from J, with 24 bases between. Germline V gene data show CDR1 as SGHNT and CDR2 as YENEEA. CDR3 residues: CASSFFRSSVVSGNEQFF. CDR3 nucleotides: TGTGCCAGCAGCTTTTTCCGAAGTTCGGTAGTATCGGGCAATGAGCAGTTCTTC.

In regard to this clone: A junction end diverges from the germline sequence, so it may reflect a read error. The chain uses TRBV10-3 and TRBJ1-6; D might be TRBD1 (5 bases). The CDR3 has 16 amino acids. Germline CDR1 is ENHRY and CDR2 is SYGVKD. As DNA, the CDR3 is TGTGCCACCAGTCGTGGGGGGAGCTCCTATAATTCACCCCTCCACTTT. Its translation is CATSRGGSSYNSPLHF.

This chain connects TRBV2 to TRBJ2-1; 14 bases fit TRBD2. The germline gives CDR1 SNHLY, CDR2 FYNNEI. The CDR3 is 14 residues long. V lost 8 bases and J lost 6; bases outside the gene matches: 3. CDR3 residues: CASVGLAGGNEQFF. The CDR3 region has the DNA TGTGCCAGCGTAGGACTAGCGGGAGGCAATGAGCAGTTCTTC.

The rearrangement joins TRBV6-1 to TRBJ2-5; 10 bases line up with TRBD2. Germline CDR1 reads MNHNS; CDR2 reads SASEGT. V lost 7 bases and J lost 3; bases outside the gene matches: 8. The length of the CDR3 is 15 residues. CDR3 nucleotide sequence: TGTGCCAGCAAAATAAAAACTAGCGGGGAAGAGACCCAGTACTTC. It codes for CASKIKTSGEETQYF.

This clone has more than one count but fewer than ten. The chain combines TRBV11-2 with TRBJ2-3; a possible D gene is TRBD2 (5 bases). The CDR3 spans 18 residues. Germline CDR1 SGHAT, CDR2 FQNNGV. V was pared by 1 base and J by 0 bases, with 17 bases between. This CDR3 reads CASSLGGISGSSTDTQYF. DNA for the CDR3: TGTGCCAGCAGCTTAGGAGGTATCAGCGGCTCAAGCACAGATACGCAGTATTTT.

This rearrangement joins TRBV19 to TRBJ1-2; 10 nucleotides align to TRBD1. Germline V lookup: CDR1 LNHDA, CDR2 SQIVND (reference sequence). The CDR3 contains 14 residues. The V and J ends lost 7 bases and 6 bases, in that order; junction bases with no gene match: 8. CDR3 in amino acids: CASTTDRGRNGYTF. Written as DNA, the CDR3 is TGTGCCAGTACCACGGACAGGGGGAGAAATGGCTACACCTTC.

This chain joins TRBV5-1 and TRBJ2-5, with unresolved D. The germline gives CDR1 SGHRS, CDR2 YFSETQ. The germline V and J ends were trimmed by 1 base and 0 bases, with 4 bases remaining between them. The CDR3 runs 13 residues. The CDR3 DNA follows: TGCGCCAGCAGCTTGAGCTACCAAGAGACCCAGTACTTC. Its translation is CASSLSYQETQYF.

This rearrangement joins TRBV11-2 to TRBJ2-2, with TRBD1 as a possible D gene (5 bases). The CDR3 runs to 13 residues. Germline V gene lookup returns CDR1 SGHAT and CDR2 FQNNGV. Trimming cost V 2 bases and J 9 bases, with 10 bases left between them. The CDR3: CASSLLRGRELFF. The CDR3 coding sequence is TGTGCCAGCAGCTTACTAAGGGGTAGGGAGCTGTTTTTT.

This clone was counted only a few times. The junction shows a germline mismatch at one end, possibly a read error. This CDR3 is also generated by other DNA sequences in the sample. This chain links TRBV4-1 with TRBJ2-1; 10 bases map to TRBD2. The CDR3 is made up of 15 amino acids. From germline, CDR1 is MGHRA and CDR2 YSYEKL. CDR3 sequence: CASCPTGLARDEQFF. The CDR3 DNA reads TGTGCCAGCTGCCCAACGGGACTAGCGAGAGATGAGCAGTTCTTC.

The V gene is TRBV5-6, the J gene TRBJ1-2, with TRBD1 as a possible D gene (5 bases). Trimming pared 5 bases from V and 6 bases from J, leaving 29 bases between. Germline CDR1 reads SGHDT; CDR2 reads YYEEEE. This CDR3 region has 18 residues. CDR3 nucleotides: TGTGCCAGCAGTTTCAGGGTTCTTGCACAGACAAGCCCGAATGGCTACACCTTC. It codes for CASSFRVLAQTSPNGYTF.

The chain couples TRBV7-8 to TRBJ1-5, with a tentative D call TRBD1 (5 bases). The germline V gene encodes CDR1 SGHVS and CDR2 FQNEAQ. Trimming shortened V by 4 bases and J by 1 base, and 8 bases separated the two germline ends. There are 14 residues in the CDR3. The CDR3 bases are TGTGCCAGCAGCTACCGACAGAGCAATCAGCCCCAGCATTTT. As protein: CASSYRQSNQPQHF. Full variable domain (missing parts from reference TRBV7-8 and TRBJ1-5): GAGVSQSPRYKVAKRGQDVALRCDPISGHVSLFWYQQALGQGPEFLTYFQNEAQLDKSGLPSDRFFAERPEGSVSTLKIQRTQQEDSAVYLCASSYRQSNQPQHFGDGTRLSIL.